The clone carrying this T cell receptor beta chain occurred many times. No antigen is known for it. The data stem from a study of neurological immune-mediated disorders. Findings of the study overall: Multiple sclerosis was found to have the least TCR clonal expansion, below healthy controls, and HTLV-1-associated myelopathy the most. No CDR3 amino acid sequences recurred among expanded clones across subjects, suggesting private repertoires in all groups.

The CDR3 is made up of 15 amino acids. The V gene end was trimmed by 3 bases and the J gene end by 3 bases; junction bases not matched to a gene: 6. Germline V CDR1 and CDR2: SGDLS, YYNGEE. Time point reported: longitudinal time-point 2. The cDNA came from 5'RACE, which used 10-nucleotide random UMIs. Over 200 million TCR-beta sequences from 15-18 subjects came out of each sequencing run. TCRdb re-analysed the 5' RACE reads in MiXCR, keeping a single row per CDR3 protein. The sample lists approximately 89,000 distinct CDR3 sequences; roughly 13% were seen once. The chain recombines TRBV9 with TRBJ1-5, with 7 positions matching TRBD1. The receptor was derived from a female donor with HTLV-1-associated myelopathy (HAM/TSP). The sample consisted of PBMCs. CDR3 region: CASSATGTVNQPQHF. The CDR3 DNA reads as TGTGCCAGCAGCGCTACCGGGACAGTCAATCAGCCCCAGCATTTT. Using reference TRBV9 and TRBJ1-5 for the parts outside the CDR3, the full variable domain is DSGVTQTPKHLITATGQRVTLRCSPRSGDLSVYWYQQSLDQGLQFLIQYYNGEERAKGNILERFSAQQFPDLHSELNLSSLELGDSALYFCASSATGTVNQPQHFGDGTRLSIL.